This entry lists 29 T cell receptor beta chains sequenced from one sample in a study of graft-versus-host responses after intestinal transplantation. The repertoire was sequenced with immunoSEQ multiplex PCR; TCRdb's copy has only in-frame clones and lacks some. The table has 3,000 to 4,000 clones, 94% seen once. The sample consisted of PBMCs, taken 11 days after intestinal transplantation. Source of these receptors: a human patient who received an intestinal transplant, so some T cells may come from the graft donor.

The V call is TRBV4-2, the J call TRBJ2-5; 9 bases line up with TRBD2. V shed 0 bases, J shed 4 bases, and the junction held 15 bases outside the gene matches. The CDR3 length is 19 residues. Germline V gives CDR1 LGHNA, CDR2 YNFKEQ. This chain's CDR3 is CASSQDEFTSGFQGETQYF. As DNA, the CDR3 is TGTGCCAGCAGCCAAGATGAGTTTACTAGCGGGTTCCAGGGAGAGACCCAGTACTTC.

In nucleotides, the CDR3 is TGTGCCAGCAGCCCCGAGGGTAGTAATGAGCAGTTCTTC. Translation: CASSPEGSNEQFF. The V gene is TRBV13, the J gene TRBJ2-1; a possible D gene is TRBD2 (5 bases). The CDR3 runs to 13 residues. Trimming left V 5 bases short and J 7 bases short, with 12 bases between. Germline V lookup: CDR1 PRHDT, CDR2 FYEKMQ (reference sequence).

CDR3 in amino acids: CASSEYSGDYEQYF. DNA of the CDR3: TGCGCCAGCAGTGAGTATAGCGGAGACTACGAGCAGTACTTC. The chain recombines TRBV10-2 with TRBJ2-7; possible D gene TRBD2, 6 bases. The CDR3 sequence is 14 residues long. Per germline, CDR1 WSHSY and CDR2 SAAADI. Trimming left V 1 base short and J 3 bases short, with 10 bases between.

The V gene is TRBV7-1, the J gene TRBJ2-7, with TRBD1 as a possible D gene (6 bases). TRBV7-1 is marked as an open reading frame, function uncertain. This CDR3 has 13 residues. V was trimmed by 2 bases and J by 5 bases, leaving 10 bases between them. The CDR3 region has the DNA TGTGCCAGCAGCTCAACACAGGGTCACGAGCAGTACTTC. Translating gives CASSSTQGHEQYF.

The V call is TRBV4-1, the J call TRBJ2-1; 14 bases agree with TRBD2. CDR1 and CDR2 (germline): MGHRA, YSYEKL. The CDR3 loop spans 19 amino acids. V lost 3 bases and J lost 1; bases outside the gene matches: 8. The CDR3 coding sequence is TGCGCCAGCAGCCAGGGGGGGACTAGCGGGAGAGGATCCTACAATGAGCAGTTCTTC. Protein: CASSQGGTSGRGSYNEQFF.

Only one count was recorded for this clone. At one boundary the junction diverges from the germline segment, which might be a read error. The J gene is TRBJ2-6, the V gene TRBV7-4; D remains ambiguous. Germline CDR1 is SGHVT and CDR2 is SQSDAQ. The CDR3 sequence is 18 residues long. CDR3 region: CASSCPDSLTKSGQRPDF. As DNA, the CDR3 is TGTGCCAGCAGCTGTCCCGATTCGCTCACAAAGTCGGGCCAACGTCCTGATTTC.

The genes are TRBV7-2 and TRBJ1-1; D gene ambiguous. The CDR3 runs 14 residues. V was clipped by 7 bases and J by 1 base, with 13 bases between them. Germline CDR1 SGHTA, CDR2 FQGNSA. CDR3 DNA sequence: TGTGCCAGCACCCTCCCCCATGGGAACACTGAAGCTTTCTTT. It specifies CASTLPHGNTEAFF.

The chain carries TRBV28 and TRBJ1-3; D remains ambiguous. V shed 5 bases and J shed 0 bases, with 8 bases lying between them. The germline gives CDR1 MDHEN, CDR2 SYDVKM. The CDR3 sequence is 14 residues long. The DNA for the CDR3 is TGTGCCAGCAGTCCCTTCACCTCTGGAAACACCATATATTTT. Translation gives CASSPFTSGNTIYF.

This clone appeared a single time. The chain carries TRBV5-8 and TRBJ2-1, with 7 positions matching TRBD2. The J segment lost 5 bases and the V segment lost 6 bases, leaving 17 bases of the junction unmatched. CDR1 is SGHTS and CDR2 is YDEGEE in the germline V gene. The CDR3 is 17 amino acids. CDR3 coding DNA: TGTGCCAGCACCCGGGGGTGGGGCCAGCGGGGAGACAATGAGCAGTTCTTC. This gives the protein CASTRGWGQRGDNEQFF.

The J gene is TRBJ2-7, the V gene TRBV5-1, with 7 bases lining up with TRBD1. Germline V lookup: CDR1 SGHRS, CDR2 YFSETQ. The CDR3 consists of 15 residues. Trimming took 4 bases from V and 2 from J; bases not matched to a gene: 9. CDR3 coding DNA: TGCGCCAGCAGCCCAACACGACAGGGTACCTACGAGCAGTACTTC. This gives the protein CASSPTRQGTYEQYF.

A single count supports this clone. This chain connects TRBV29-1 to TRBJ2-1, with TRBD2 matching over 13 bases. The junction had 17 bases not matched to a gene; V was cut back by 3 bases and J by 0 bases. The CDR3 contains 21 residues. Germline CDR1 is SQVTM and CDR2 is ANQGSEA. The CDR3 is CSVEGGILAGGPQSSYNEQFF. In nucleotides, the CDR3 is TGCAGCGTTGAGGGAGGGATACTAGCGGGAGGGCCCCAAAGCTCCTACAATGAGCAGTTCTTC.

This chain uses TRBV15 with TRBJ2-3; 10 bases are a match to TRBD1. The V segment lost 8 bases and the J segment 1 base; nucleotides outside the gene matches: 6. Germline-derived CDR1 and CDR2 are LNHNV and YYDKDF (reference sequence). This CDR3 region has 15 residues. The CDR3 protein is CATGPGTGGTDTQYF. The DNA for the CDR3 is TGTGCCACCGGGCCCGGGACAGGGGGCACAGATACGCAGTATTTT.

The chain recombines TRBV9 with TRBJ2-3; 9 positions agree with TRBD2. The CDR3 contains 15 residues. The junction had 3 bases not matched to a gene; V was cut back by 3 bases and J by 1 base. Germline loops: CDR1 SGDLS, CDR2 YYNGEE. The CDR3 loop reads CASSGLAVRTDTQYF. The CDR3 nucleotides are TGTGCCAGCAGCGGACTAGCGGTACGCACAGATACGCAGTATTTT.

V and J are TRBV10-3 and TRBJ2-3, with D tentatively TRBD1 (9 bases). This CDR3 region has 20 residues. V dropped 8 bases and J dropped 0 bases, with 30 bases sitting between them. Germline loops: CDR1 ENHRY, CDR2 SYGVKD. CDR3 DNA: TGTGCCATCCCCGGGGGGGCCGGGACAGGGCCGGTATCTAGCACAGATACGCAGTATTTT. Its protein is CAIPGGAGTGPVSSTDTQYF.

V gene TRBV6-5 combines with J gene TRBJ2-5, with D possibly being TRBD1 or TRBD2 (6 bases each). Germline lookup yields CDR1 MNHEY and CDR2 SVGAGI. This CDR3 spans 13 amino acids. The V gene lost 2 bases and the J gene lost 5 bases, with 9 bases spanning the gap. The CDR3 DNA reads TGTGCCAGCAGTTACGGGGGGCGTGAGACCCAGTACTTC. Translation: CASSYGGRETQYF.

CDR3 DNA sequence: TGCGCCAGCAGCCGGGGGGACGAGCAGTACTTC. It specifies CASSRGDEQYF. The chain links TRBV4-1 to TRBJ2-7, with D perhaps matching TRBD2 (6 bases). CDR1 is MGHRA, CDR2 YSYEKL, per germline. Trimming stripped 4 bases from V and 5 bases from J, with 6 bases between. This CDR3 comprises 11 residues.

The chain employs TRBV10-2 and TRBJ1-5, with D hard to call. The germline V gene has CDR1 WSHSY and CDR2 SAAADI. Trimming cost V 7 bases and J 3 bases, with 22 bases left between them. The CDR3 contains 17 residues. The CDR3 reads CASTVPTRGLYNQPQHF. The DNA for the CDR3 is TGCGCCAGCACGGTCCCTACTCGAGGCCTATACAATCAGCCCCAGCATTTT.

The chain joins TRBV10-3 to TRBJ2-1; D is perhaps TRBD2 (6 bases). V was pared by 4 bases and J by 4 bases, with 11 bases between. This CDR3 contains 14 residues. CDR1 and CDR2 (germline): ENHRY, SYGVKD. Here the CDR3 DNA reads TGTGCCATCAGTGGGGTGCGGGAATACAATGAGCAGTTCTTC. Translating it yields CAISGVREYNEQFF.

The CDR3 is CASSWTNPNTEAFF. The CDR3 coding sequence is TGTGCCAGCAGCTGGACGAACCCGAACACTGAAGCTTTCTTT. The chain has TRBV11-2 and TRBJ1-1, with unresolved D. This CDR3 has 14 residues. Germline loops: CDR1 SGHAT, CDR2 FQNNGV. Trimming removed 4 bases from V and 1 base from J, with 10 bases in between.

CDR3 loop: CASKRAGTSGVPSQPYEQYF. The CDR3 DNA sequence: TGTGCCAGCAAACGCGCCGGGACTAGCGGGGTACCTTCACAACCCTACGAGCAGTACTTC. The chain is built from TRBV28 and TRBJ2-7; 13 bases fit TRBD2. V was pared by 7 bases and J by 2 bases, with 20 bases of the junction left unmatched. Germline V gives CDR1 MDHEN, CDR2 SYDVKM. The CDR3 has 20 amino acids. Looking up the rest from reference TRBV28 and TRBJ2-7 gives the full variable domain: DVKVTQSSRYLVKRTGEKVFLECVQDMDHENMFWYRQDPGLGLRLIYFSYDVKMKEKGDIPEGYSVSREKKERFSLILESASTNQTSMYLCASKRAGTSGVPSQPYEQYFGPGTRLTVT.

The rearrangement links TRBV27 to TRBJ2-7; a possible D gene is TRBD2 (7 bases). The CDR3 is 13 amino acids. Germline CDR1 MNHEY, CDR2 SMNVEV (reference sequence). Between the trimmed V and J ends, which lost 3 bases and 7 bases, there was a span of 13 bases. The CDR3, as DNA: TGTGCCAGCAGTTTCGGGGGGCCGGGGGAGCAGTACTTC. Translating it yields CASSFGGPGEQYF.

The chain carries TRBV27 and TRBJ2-1; 11 nucleotides match TRBD2. The CDR3 sequence is 16 residues long. Per germline, CDR1 MNHEY and CDR2 SMNVEV (reference sequence). With 3 bases clipped from V and 9 bases from J, the junction kept 10 bases outside the gene matches. DNA for the CDR3: TGTGCCAGCAGTTTCGGGACTAGCGGCTCGGGGGGTGAGCAGTTCTTC. Protein product: CASSFGTSGSGGEQFF.

J is TRBJ2-1 and V is TRBV4-1, with D uncertain. Germline-derived CDR1 and CDR2 are MGHRA and YSYEKL. The CDR3 is made up of 15 amino acids. Trimming stripped 1 base from V and 0 bases from J, with 7 bases between. The CDR3 nucleotides are TGCGCCAGCAGCCAAGCGGAGAGCTCCTACAATGAGCAGTTCTTC. Amino acid sequence: CASSQAESSYNEQFF.

The rearrangement links TRBV19 to TRBJ2-1; possibly TRBD2 for D (5 bases). Germline V gives CDR1 LNHDA, CDR2 SQIVND (reference sequence). The CDR3 is 17 amino acids. The germline V and J ends were trimmed by 7 bases and 3 bases, with 22 bases remaining between them. The CDR3 region is CASTTCLTRRYYNEQFF. CDR3 DNA sequence: TGTGCCAGTACCACATGCCTCACTAGGAGATACTACAATGAGCAGTTCTTC.

The genes are TRBV28 and TRBJ1-5; TRBD1 matches 7 bases. There are 15 residues in the CDR3. V lost 5 bases to trimming and J lost 1 base; unmatched junction nucleotides: 5. CDR1 MDHEN and CDR2 SYDVKM come from the germline V gene. CDR3: CASSLTGESNQPQHF. The CDR3 DNA follows: TGTGCCAGCAGTCTTACAGGGGAGAGCAATCAGCCCCAGCATTTT.

V and J are TRBV7-9 and TRBJ2-2; maybe TRBD2 (6 bases). The germline V gene encodes CDR1 SEHNR and CDR2 FQNEAQ (reference sequence). The ends were cut back, 6 bases at V and 3 bases at J, with 14 bases in the middle. The CDR3 contains 15 residues. The CDR3 region is CASSGVAEYTGELFF. As DNA, the CDR3 is TGTGCCAGCAGTGGGGTAGCGGAATACACCGGGGAGCTGTTTTTT.

V usage is TRBV2 and J usage is TRBJ2-7; no reliable D call. The germline V gene encodes CDR1 SNHLY and CDR2 FYNNEI. Trimming cost V 3 bases and J 4 bases, with 1 base left between them. This CDR3 region has 10 residues. The CDR3 sequence: CASSEYEQYF. CDR3 sequence (DNA): TGTGCCAGCAGTGAGTACGAGCAGTACTTC.

This clone was seen only once. The rearrangement links TRBV9 to TRBJ1-2; D gene ambiguous. Per the germline V gene, CDR1 is SGDLS and CDR2 is YYNGEE. V lost 7 bases and J lost 4, with 23 bases in between. The CDR3 runs 16 residues. CDR3 DNA: TGTGCCAGCTTCGTGTGGCACTCAAGAAAAACCTATGGCTACACCTTC. Translation: CASFVWHSRKTYGYTF. The full variable domain, rest sourced from reference TRBV9 and TRBJ1-2, is DSGVTQTPKHLITATGQRVTLRCSPRSGDLSVYWYQQSLDQGLQFLIQYYNGEERAKGNILERFSAQQFPDLHSELNLSSLELGDSALYFCASFVWHSRKTYGYTFGSGTRLTVV.

The chain couples TRBV7-2 to TRBJ2-7, with 9 bases identical to TRBD2. J lost 4 bases, V lost 3 bases, and 19 bases had no gene match. Germline CDR1 reads SGHTA; CDR2 reads FQGNSA. The CDR3 runs to 19 residues. The CDR3: CASSLWDSGLAGFSYEQYF. CDR3 DNA: TGTGCCAGCAGCTTGTGGGATTCGGGGCTAGCGGGATTTTCGTACGAGCAGTACTTC.